The 21 T cell receptor beta chains below all came from one sample that was sequenced in a study of blood T cell repertoires in COVID-19. Generated by immunoSEQ multiplex PCR, the TCRdb table keeps only in-frame clones and is missing some. The table shows 100,000 to 150,000 clones, with 70% to 90% occurring only once. Sequencing was performed on peripheral blood. Every receptor here comes from a man in his 70s who had recovered from COVID-19.

This clone was counted between two and nine times. The chain recombines TRBV30 with TRBJ2-1; TRBD1 aligns across 7 bases. The CDR3 loop spans 14 amino acids. V was clipped by 3 bases and J by 0 bases; unmatched bases: 2. Looked up from germline, CDR1 is GTSNPN and CDR2 is SVGIG (reference sequence). The CDR3 sequence is CAWRGQPSYNEQFF. The CDR3 DNA reads as TGTGCCTGGAGGGGACAGCCCTCCTACAATGAGCAGTTCTTC.

V and J are TRBV19 and TRBJ2-3, with D perhaps matching TRBD1 (5 bases). Per the germline V gene, CDR1 is LNHDA and CDR2 is SQIVND (reference sequence). The length of the CDR3 is 13 residues. V shed 3 bases and J shed 4 bases, with 8 bases lying between them. The CDR3 here is CASSIRGPDTQYF. The DNA of the CDR3 is TGTGCCAGTAGTATTAGGGGTCCAGATACGCAGTATTTT. Looking up the rest from reference TRBV19 and TRBJ2-3 gives the full variable domain: DGGITQSPKYLFRKEGQNVTLSCEQNLNHDAMYWYRQDPGQGLRLIYYSQIVNDFQKGDIAEGYSVSREKKESFPLTVTSAQKNPTAFYLCASSIRGPDTQYFGPGTRLTVL.

The chain employs TRBV6-5 and TRBJ1-2; 7 bases line up with TRBD1. Germline-derived CDR1 and CDR2 are MNHEY and SVGAGI. The CDR3 totals 13 residues. Trimming cost V 4 bases and J 8 bases; bases outside gene matches: 7. The CDR3 nucleotides are TGTGCCAGCAGTTTTGAGGGGGCGGGCGGCTACACCTTC. It yields the protein CASSFEGAGGYTF.

This chain links TRBV24-1 with TRBJ2-5, with 15 bases fitting TRBD2. CDR1 and CDR2 (germline): KGHDR, SFDVKD. V lost 3 bases, J lost 2 bases, and 6 bases stayed unmatched. The CDR3 is 18 amino acids. CDR3 nucleotides: TGTGCCACCAGTGATCGCGGACTAGCGGGGGGGTGGCAAGAGACCCAGTACTTC. It is translated as CATSDRGLAGGWQETQYF.

The chain employs TRBV11-1 and TRBJ2-5; the match to TRBD2 covers 8 bases. The ends lost 5 bases at V and 2 bases at J; junction bases unmatched: 7. CDR3 size: 15 residues. From germline, CDR1 is SGHAT and CDR2 FQDESV (reference sequence). The CDR3 here is CASSAPGGGQETQYF. The DNA for the CDR3 is TGTGCCAGCAGCGCCCCGGGGGGGGGTCAAGAGACCCAGTACTTC.

The chain carries TRBV28 and TRBJ2-7; TRBD1 agrees at 10 bases. There are 14 residues in the CDR3. J was trimmed by 7 bases and V by 2 bases; bases with no gene match: 5. The germline V gene encodes CDR1 MDHEN and CDR2 SYDVKM. This chain's CDR3 is CASSLGTGEREQYF. CDR3 DNA sequence: TGTGCCAGCAGTTTAGGGACAGGGGAACGGGAGCAGTACTTC.

The chain is built from TRBV29-1 and TRBJ2-1; 11 nucleotides agree with TRBD2. Per germline, CDR1 SQVTM and CDR2 ANQGSEA. This CDR3 contains 12 residues. After removal of 7 bases from V and 7 bases from J, the junction contained 3 bases not matched to a gene. The CDR3 reads CSGGLAVNEQFF. DNA for the CDR3: TGCAGCGGGGGACTAGCGGTAAATGAGCAGTTCTTC.

The sample holds one count of this clone. The chain has TRBV5-1 and TRBJ1-3; D is uncertain. There are 14 residues in the CDR3. Germline V lookup: CDR1 SGHRS, CDR2 YFSETQ. V was trimmed by 0 bases and J by 2 bases, leaving 6 bases between them. The CDR3 protein is CASSLEATGNTIYF. The CDR3 region has the DNA TGCGCCAGCAGCTTGGAAGCGACTGGAAACACCATATATTTT.

This clone was observed a single time. The chain joins TRBV15 to TRBJ2-3; D possibly corresponds to TRBD1 (5 bases). The CDR3 loop spans 16 amino acids. The ends were cut back, 0 bases at V and 5 bases at J, with 15 bases in the middle. Per the germline V gene, CDR1 is LNHNV and CDR2 is YYDKDF (reference sequence). CDR3 region: CATSRDHPSGIDTQYF. The CDR3 DNA sequence: TGTGCCACCAGCAGAGATCATCCGTCAGGGATAGATACGCAGTATTTT.

The J gene is TRBJ2-3, the V gene TRBV3-1 (or the pseudogene TRBV3-2); 9 nucleotides align to TRBD2. In germline, CDR1 is LGHDT, CDR2 YNNKEL (reference sequence). The CDR3 covers 16 residues. V shed 4 bases, J shed 2 bases, and the junction held 7 bases outside the gene matches. This chain's CDR3 is CASSRKRGAYTDTQYF. CDR3 sequence (DNA): TGTGCCAGCAGCCGTAAGCGGGGGGCGTACACAGATACGCAGTATTTT.

V usage is TRBV4-2 and J usage is TRBJ2-7, with 10 positions matching TRBD2. Per germline, CDR1 LGHNA and CDR2 YNFKEQ. The CDR3 loop spans 15 amino acids. The V gene end was trimmed by 0 bases and the J gene end by 2 bases; junction bases not matched to a gene: 1. The CDR3 DNA reads TGTGCCAGCAGCCAAGATAGCGGGGGGCCCTACGAGCAGTACTTC. This translates into CASSQDSGGPYEQYF.

The genes are TRBV7-9 and TRBJ2-3; weak D call: TRBD2 (5 bases). V lost 2 bases to trimming and J lost 8 bases, with 17 bases between them. The CDR3 loop spans 15 amino acids. The germline CDR1 and CDR2 sequences are SEHNR and FQNEAQ (reference sequence). The CDR3 sequence: CASSLWTARDVTQYF. The CDR3, as DNA: TGTGCCAGCAGCTTATGGACGGCGAGGGATGTTACGCAGTATTTT.

This chain uses TRBV2 with TRBJ2-4, with 12 bases matching TRBD2. There are 17 residues in the CDR3. From germline, CDR1 is SNHLY and CDR2 FYNNEI. V lost 8 bases to trimming and J lost 5 bases; unmatched junction nucleotides: 13. CDR3 nucleotide sequence: TGTGCCAGCGCCCCACCTAGCGGGAGGGCTAGCCAAAACATTCAGTACTTC. Amino acid sequence: CASAPPSGRASQNIQYF.

This clone appeared once. The chain combines TRBV6-5 with TRBJ2-7, with 9 bases matching TRBD2. The length of the CDR3 is 15 residues. From germline, CDR1 is MNHEY and CDR2 SVGAGI. V shed 4 bases and J 1 base; nucleotides not matched to a gene: 5. Here the CDR3 DNA reads TGTGCCAGCAGTTTAGCGGGGGCCTCGTCCTACGAGCAGTACTTC. Protein product: CASSLAGASSYEQYF.

V gene TRBV29-1 combines with J gene TRBJ2-3, with D possibly TRBD2 on 7 matching bases. The CDR3 loop spans 14 amino acids. The V end was cut by 7 bases, the J end by 4 bases, with 18 bases between. CDR1 and CDR2 from the germline V gene are SQVTM and ANQGSEA. In nucleotides, the CDR3 is TGCAGCGGGGGGAGGGGGACAAATCCAGATACGCAGTATTTT. Its translation: CSGGRGTNPDTQYF.

The chain links TRBV6-1 to TRBJ1-2, with a possible D match to TRBD1 (6 bases). V gave up 0 bases and J gave up 5 bases, with 13 bases separating them. The CDR3 consists of 15 residues. Per the germline V gene, CDR1 is MNHNS and CDR2 is SASEGT. In nucleotides, the CDR3 is TGTGCCAGCAGTGAAGCGCGGGGGCAGGGGTATGGCTACACCTTC. The encoded protein is CASSEARGQGYGYTF.

The V call is TRBV29-1, the J call TRBJ1-1, with 8 bases that match TRBD1. Per the germline V gene, CDR1 is SQVTM and CDR2 is ANQGSEA. The CDR3 sequence is 13 residues long. The V and J ends lost 6 bases and 4 bases, in that order; junction bases with no gene match: 7. The CDR3 DNA reads TGCAGCGTCTTGGACAGGGTGGGCACTGAAGCTTTCTTT. It codes for CSVLDRVGTEAFF.

The chain employs TRBV5-1 and TRBJ2-2; 7 nucleotides align to TRBD2. Trimming took 0 bases from V and 5 from J; bases not matched to a gene: 4. The CDR3 is made up of 15 amino acids. CDR1 and CDR2 (germline): SGHRS, YFSETQ. The CDR3 DNA reads as TGCGCCAGCAGCTTGGATACGCGGGAGACCGGGGAGCTGTTTTTT. Translation: CASSLDTRETGELFF.

This clone was recorded once. The chain joins TRBV3-1 (or the pseudogene TRBV3-2) to TRBJ1-2, with 10 bases matching TRBD1. The ends lost 4 bases at V and 1 base at J; junction bases unmatched: 6. The CDR3 has 16 residues. Germline V gene data show CDR1 as LGHDT and CDR2 as YNNKEL (reference sequence). In DNA, the CDR3 is TGTGCCAGCAGCCGCGGACAGGGGGGGCTTAACTATGGCTACACCTTC. Translation: CASSRGQGGLNYGYTF.

The rearrangement links TRBV20-1 to TRBJ2-5; no definite D call. This CDR3 contains 11 residues. CDR1 DFQATT and CDR2 SNEGSKA come from the germline V gene (reference sequence). V lost 5 bases to trimming and J lost 4 bases, with 8 bases between them. The CDR3 DNA follows: TGCAGTGCTTGGGCCCTAGAGACCCAGTACTTC. The encoded protein is CSAWALETQYF.

The genes are TRBV3-1 (or the pseudogene TRBV3-2) and TRBJ1-3; D is possibly TRBD1 (6 bases). Trimming stripped 5 bases from V and 2 bases from J, with 19 bases between. The CDR3 is made up of 17 amino acids. Germline-derived CDR1 and CDR2 are LGHDT and YNNKEL (reference sequence). The CDR3 protein is CASSAGSRRGPGNTIYF. CDR3 nucleotide sequence: TGTGCCAGCAGCGCAGGTAGTCGCAGGGGCCCTGGAAACACCATATATTTT.